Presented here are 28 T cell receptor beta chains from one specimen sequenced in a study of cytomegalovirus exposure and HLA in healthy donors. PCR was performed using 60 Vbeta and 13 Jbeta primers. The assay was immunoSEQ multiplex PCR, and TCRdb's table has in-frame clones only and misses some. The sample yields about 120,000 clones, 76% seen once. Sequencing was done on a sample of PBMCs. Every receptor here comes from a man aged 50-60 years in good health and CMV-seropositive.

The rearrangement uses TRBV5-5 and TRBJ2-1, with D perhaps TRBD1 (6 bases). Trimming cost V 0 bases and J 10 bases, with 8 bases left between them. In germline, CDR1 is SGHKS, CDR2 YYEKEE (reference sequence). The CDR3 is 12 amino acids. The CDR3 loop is CASSLDRVEQFF. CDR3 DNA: TGTGCCAGCAGCTTGGACAGGGTGGAGCAGTTCTTC. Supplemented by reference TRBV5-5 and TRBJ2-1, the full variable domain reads DAGVTQSPTHLIKTRGQQVTLRCSPISGHKSVSWYQQVLGQGPQFIFQYYEKEERGRGNFPDRFSARQFPNYSSELNVNALLLGDSALYLCASSLDRVEQFFGPGTRLTVL.

CDR3: CASSGGTSGYTDTQYF. The CDR3 DNA sequence: TGCGCCAGCAGCGGCGGGACTAGCGGGTACACAGATACGCAGTATTTT. The chain uses TRBV5-1 and TRBJ2-3; TRBD2 agrees at 12 bases. The CDR3 is 16 residues long. The ends lost 4 bases at V and 2 bases at J; junction bases unmatched: 5. CDR1 SGHRS and CDR2 YFSETQ come from the germline V gene. Full variable domain (remainder filled in from reference TRBV5-1 and TRBJ2-3): KAGVTQTPRYLIKTRGQQVTLSCSPISGHRSVSWYQQTPGQGLQFLFEYFSETQRNKGNFPGRFSGRQFSNSRSEMNVSTLELGDSALYLCASSGGTSGYTDTQYFGPGTRLTVL.

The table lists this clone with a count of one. The CDR3 is CASSPPRQGANYGYTF. CDR3 sequence (DNA): TGTGCCAGCTCACCCCCGCGACAGGGGGCAAACTATGGCTACACCTTC. The V and J genes are TRBV18 and TRBJ1-2; 10 nucleotides match TRBD1. The CDR3 contains 16 residues. Germline CDR1 and CDR2: KGHSH and LQKENI. After removal of 3 bases from V and 2 bases from J, the junction contained 6 bases not matched to a gene.

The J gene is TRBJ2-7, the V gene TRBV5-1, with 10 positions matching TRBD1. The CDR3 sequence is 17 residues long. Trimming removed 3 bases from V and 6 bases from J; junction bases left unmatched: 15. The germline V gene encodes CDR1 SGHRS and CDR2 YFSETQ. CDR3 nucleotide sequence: TGCGCCAGCAGCTCACAGGGGGACAGGGGAAGTCGTAGCGAGCAGTACTTC. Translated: CASSSQGDRGSRSEQYF.

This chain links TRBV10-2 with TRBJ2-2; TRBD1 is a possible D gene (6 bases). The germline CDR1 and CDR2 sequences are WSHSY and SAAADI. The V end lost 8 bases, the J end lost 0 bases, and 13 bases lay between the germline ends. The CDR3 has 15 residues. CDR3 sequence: CASGTGSANTGELFF. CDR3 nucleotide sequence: TGCGCCAGCGGAACAGGGAGCGCGAACACCGGGGAGCTGTTTTTT.

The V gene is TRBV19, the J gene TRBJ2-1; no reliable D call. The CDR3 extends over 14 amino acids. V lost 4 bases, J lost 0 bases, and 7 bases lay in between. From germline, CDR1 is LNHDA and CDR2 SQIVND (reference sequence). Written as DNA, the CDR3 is TGTGCCAGTAGTAACGAGCGCTCCTACAATGAGCAGTTCTTC. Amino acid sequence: CASSNERSYNEQFF.

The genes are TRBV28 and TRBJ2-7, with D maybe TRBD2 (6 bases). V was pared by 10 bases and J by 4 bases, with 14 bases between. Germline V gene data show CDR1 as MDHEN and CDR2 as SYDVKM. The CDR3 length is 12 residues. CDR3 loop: CATARLGYEQYF. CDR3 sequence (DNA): TGTGCCACCGCCCGACTAGGGTACGAGCAGTACTTC.

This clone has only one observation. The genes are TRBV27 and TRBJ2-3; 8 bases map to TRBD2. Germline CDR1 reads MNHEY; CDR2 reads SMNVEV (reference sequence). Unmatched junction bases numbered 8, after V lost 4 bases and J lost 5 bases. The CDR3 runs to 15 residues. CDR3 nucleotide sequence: TGTGCCAGCAGTTCCCCAACTACTAGCGGAGATACGCAGTATTTT. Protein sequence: CASSSPTTSGDTQYF.

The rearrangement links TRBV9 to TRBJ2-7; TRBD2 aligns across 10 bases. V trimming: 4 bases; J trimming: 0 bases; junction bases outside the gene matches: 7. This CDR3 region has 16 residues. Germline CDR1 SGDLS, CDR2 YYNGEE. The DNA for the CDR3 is TGTGCCAGCAGCCCAGTACTAGCGGGGAGCTCCTACGAGCAGTACTTC. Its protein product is CASSPVLAGSSYEQYF.

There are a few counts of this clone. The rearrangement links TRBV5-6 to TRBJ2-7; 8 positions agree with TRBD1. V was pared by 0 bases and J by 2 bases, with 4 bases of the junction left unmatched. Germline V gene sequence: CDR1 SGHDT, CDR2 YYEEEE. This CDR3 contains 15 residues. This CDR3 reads CASSLGDRLTYEQYF. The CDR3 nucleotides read TGTGCCAGCAGCTTGGGGGACAGGCTAACCTACGAGCAGTACTTC.

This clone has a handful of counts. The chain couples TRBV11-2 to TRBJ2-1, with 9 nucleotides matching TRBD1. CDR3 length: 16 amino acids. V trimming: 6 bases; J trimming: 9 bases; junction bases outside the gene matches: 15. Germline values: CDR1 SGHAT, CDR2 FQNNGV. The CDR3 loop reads CASSYPSGTGWIEQFF. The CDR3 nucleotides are TGTGCCAGCAGTTACCCCTCCGGGACAGGGTGGATTGAGCAGTTCTTC.

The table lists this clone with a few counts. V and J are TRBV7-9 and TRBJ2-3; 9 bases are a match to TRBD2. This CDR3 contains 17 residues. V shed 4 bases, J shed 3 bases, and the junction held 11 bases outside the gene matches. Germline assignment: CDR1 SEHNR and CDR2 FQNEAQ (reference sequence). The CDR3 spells CASSSRVAGVGTDTQYF. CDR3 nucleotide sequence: TGTGCCAGCAGCTCTCGGGTAGCGGGAGTTGGTACAGATACGCAGTATTTT.

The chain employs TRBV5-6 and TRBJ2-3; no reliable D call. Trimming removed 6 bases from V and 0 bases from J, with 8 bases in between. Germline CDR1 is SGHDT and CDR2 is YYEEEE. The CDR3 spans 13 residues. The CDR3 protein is CASNWASTDTQYF. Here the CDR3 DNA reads TGTGCCAGCAACTGGGCAAGCACAGATACGCAGTATTTT.

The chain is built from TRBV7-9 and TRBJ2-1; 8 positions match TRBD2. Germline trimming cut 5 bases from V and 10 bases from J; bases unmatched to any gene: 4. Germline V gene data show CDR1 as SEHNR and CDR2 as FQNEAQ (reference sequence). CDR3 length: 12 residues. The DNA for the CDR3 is TGTGCCAGCAGCCCCGGGGGGGCCGAGCAGTTCTTC. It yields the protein CASSPGGAEQFF. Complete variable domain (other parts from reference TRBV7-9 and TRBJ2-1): DTGVSQNPRHKITKRGQNVTFRCDPISEHNRLYWYRQTLGQGPEFLTYFQNEAQLEKSRLLSDRFSAERPKGSFSTLEIQRTEQGDSAMYLCASSPGGAEQFFGPGTRLTVL.

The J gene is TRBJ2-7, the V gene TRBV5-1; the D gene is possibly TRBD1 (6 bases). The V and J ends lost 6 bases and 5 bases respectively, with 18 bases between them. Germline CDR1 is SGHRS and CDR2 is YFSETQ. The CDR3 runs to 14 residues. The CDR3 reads CASTRGAGADEQYF. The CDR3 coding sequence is TGCGCCAGCACCAGGGGAGCCGGAGCCGACGAGCAGTACTTC.

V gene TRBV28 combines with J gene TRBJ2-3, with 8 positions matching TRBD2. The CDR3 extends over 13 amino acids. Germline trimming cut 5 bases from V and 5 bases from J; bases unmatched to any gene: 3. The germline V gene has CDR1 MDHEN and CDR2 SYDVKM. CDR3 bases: TGTGCCAGCAGTAAGGGACTAGGAGATACGCAGTATTTT. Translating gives CASSKGLGDTQYF.

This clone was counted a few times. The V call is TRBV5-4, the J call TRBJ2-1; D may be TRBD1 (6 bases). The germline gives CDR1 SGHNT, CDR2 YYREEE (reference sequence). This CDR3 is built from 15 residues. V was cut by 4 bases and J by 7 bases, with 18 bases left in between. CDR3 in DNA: TGTGCCAGCAGCACGGGACCAGGGGTGGGAAATGAGCAGTTCTTC. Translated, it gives CASSTGPGVGNEQFF.

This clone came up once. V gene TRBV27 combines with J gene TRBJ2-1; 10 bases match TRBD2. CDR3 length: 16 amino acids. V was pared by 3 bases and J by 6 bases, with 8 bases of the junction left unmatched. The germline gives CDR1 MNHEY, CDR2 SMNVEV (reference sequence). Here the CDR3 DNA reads TGTGCCAGCAGTTTTAGCGGGGGGCCGCTCTTCAATGAGCAGTTCTTC. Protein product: CASSFSGGPLFNEQFF.

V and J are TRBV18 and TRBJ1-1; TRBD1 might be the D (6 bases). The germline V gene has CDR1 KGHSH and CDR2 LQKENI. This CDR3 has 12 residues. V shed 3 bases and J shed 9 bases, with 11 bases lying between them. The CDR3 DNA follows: TGTGCCAGCTCACCGTCGGGGGGCCAAGCTTTCTTT. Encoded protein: CASSPSGGQAFF.

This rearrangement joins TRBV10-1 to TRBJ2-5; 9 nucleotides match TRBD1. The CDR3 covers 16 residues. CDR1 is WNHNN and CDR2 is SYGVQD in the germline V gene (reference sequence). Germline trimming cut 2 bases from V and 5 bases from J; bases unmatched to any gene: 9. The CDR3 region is CASSERLTGGSETQYF. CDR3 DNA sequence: TGCGCCAGCAGTGAGAGGTTGACAGGGGGGTCGGAGACCCAGTACTTC.

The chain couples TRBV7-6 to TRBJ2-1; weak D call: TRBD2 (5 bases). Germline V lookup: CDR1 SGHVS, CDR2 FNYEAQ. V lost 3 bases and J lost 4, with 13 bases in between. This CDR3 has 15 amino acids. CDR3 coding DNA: TGTGCCAGCAGCTTCAGCCTGGGGAGTTACAATGAGCAGTTCTTC. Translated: CASSFSLGSYNEQFF.

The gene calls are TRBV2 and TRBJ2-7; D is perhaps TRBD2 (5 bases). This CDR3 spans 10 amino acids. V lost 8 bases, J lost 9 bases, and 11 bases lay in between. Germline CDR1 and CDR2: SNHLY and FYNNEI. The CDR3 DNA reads TGTGCCAGCGGACGGGAAGGGCAGTACTTC. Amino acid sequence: CASGREGQYF.

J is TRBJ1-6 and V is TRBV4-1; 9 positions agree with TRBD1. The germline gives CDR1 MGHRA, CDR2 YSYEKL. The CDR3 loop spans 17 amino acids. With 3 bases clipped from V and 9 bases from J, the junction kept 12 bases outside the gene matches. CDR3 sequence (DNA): TGCGCCAGCAGCCAGTTATCCTCCGGGACAGGGAGTTCACCCCTCCACTTT. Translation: CASSQLSSGTGSSPLHF.

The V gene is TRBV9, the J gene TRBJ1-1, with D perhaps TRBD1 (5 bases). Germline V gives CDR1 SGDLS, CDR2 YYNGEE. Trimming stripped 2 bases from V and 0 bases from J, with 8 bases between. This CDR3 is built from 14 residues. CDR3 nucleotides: TGTGCCAGCAGCGTTGGACACCTGAACACTGAAGCTTTCTTT. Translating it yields CASSVGHLNTEAFF.

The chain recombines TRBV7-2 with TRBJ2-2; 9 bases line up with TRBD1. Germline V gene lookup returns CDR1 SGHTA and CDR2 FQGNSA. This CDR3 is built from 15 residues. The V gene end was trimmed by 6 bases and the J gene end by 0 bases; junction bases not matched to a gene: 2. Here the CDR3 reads CASSRDRANTGELFF. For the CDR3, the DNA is TGTGCCAGCAGTCGGGACAGGGCGAACACCGGGGAGCTGTTTTTT.

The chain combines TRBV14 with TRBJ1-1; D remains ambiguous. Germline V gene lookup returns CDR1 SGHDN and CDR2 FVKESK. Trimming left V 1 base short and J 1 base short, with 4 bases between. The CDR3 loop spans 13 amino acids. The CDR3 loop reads CASSQARNTEAFF. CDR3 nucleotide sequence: TGTGCCAGCAGCCAAGCTAGGAACACTGAAGCTTTCTTT.

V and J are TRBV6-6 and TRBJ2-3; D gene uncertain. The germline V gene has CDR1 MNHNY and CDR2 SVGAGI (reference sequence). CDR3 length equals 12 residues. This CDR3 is CGAGTPTDTQYF. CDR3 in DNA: TGTGGGGCCGGCACTCCCACAGATACGCAGTATTTT.

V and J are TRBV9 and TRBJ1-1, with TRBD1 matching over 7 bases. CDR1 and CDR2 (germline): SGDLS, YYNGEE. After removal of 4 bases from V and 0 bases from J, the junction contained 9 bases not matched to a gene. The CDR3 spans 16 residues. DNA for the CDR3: TGTGCCAGCAGCTCCCGACAGGGAGACATGAACACTGAAGCTTTCTTT. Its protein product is CASSSRQGDMNTEAFF.